What follows are 11 T cell receptor beta chains derived from one specimen sequenced in a study of cytomegalovirus exposure and HLA in healthy donors. Amplification used 60 Vbeta primers and 13 Jbeta primers. This table comes from immunoSEQ multiplex PCR, and its TCRdb copy is limited to in-frame clones, with some not included. The sample contains over 200,000 clones, around 89% of which appear only once. Material for sequencing was PBMCs. These receptors all come from a woman younger than 35 in good health and CMV-seronegative.

V and J are TRBV4-3 and TRBJ1-2, with D tentatively TRBD1 (5 bases). V shed 4 bases and J shed 4 bases, with 19 bases lying between them. The CDR3 runs to 16 residues. From germline, CDR1 is LGHNA and CDR2 YSLEER. CDR3: CASSRGYGGDTYGYTF. CDR3 DNA sequence: TGCGCCAGCAGCCGGGGCTACGGGGGGGATACCTATGGCTACACCTTC.

The chain couples TRBV7-8 to TRBJ2-5, with 10 bases matching TRBD1. Trimming took 2 bases from V and 4 from J; bases not matched to a gene: 10. The length of the CDR3 is 17 residues. The germline CDR1 and CDR2 sequences are SGHVS and FQNEAQ. The CDR3 sequence: CASSLRPRTGGRETQYF. The CDR3 DNA reads as TGTGCCAGCAGCTTACGGCCCAGGACAGGGGGTCGAGAGACCCAGTACTTC.

This clone was observed a single time. The J gene is TRBJ2-3, the V gene TRBV7-2; 10 bases agree with TRBD2. Per germline, CDR1 SGHTA and CDR2 FQGNSA. This CDR3 region has 15 residues. The V and J ends lost 3 bases and 6 bases, in that order; junction bases with no gene match: 6. The CDR3 reads CASSLSGGAEDTQYF. The CDR3 region has the DNA TGTGCCAGCAGCTTGAGCGGGGGGGCTGAGGATACGCAGTATTTT.

In this sample, this clone turned up once. The rearrangement links TRBV2 to TRBJ2-1; D may be TRBD2 (5 bases). CDR3 length: 12 residues. Germline values: CDR1 SNHLY, CDR2 FYNNEI. V was cut by 11 bases and J by 9 bases, with 17 bases left in between. The CDR3 sequence: CAGSTSSTEQFF. Written as DNA, the CDR3 is TGTGCCGGATCCACTAGTTCAACTGAGCAGTTCTTC.

J is TRBJ2-7 and V is TRBV4-1; tentative D call: TRBD2 (6 bases). CDR3 length: 17 residues. Germline V gene sequence: CDR1 MGHRA, CDR2 YSYEKL. V was shortened by 3 bases and J by 3 bases, with 21 bases between the two germline ends. The CDR3 loop is CASSHPGTLLFDYEQYF. The DNA of the CDR3 is TGCGCCAGCAGCCACCCAGGGACTCTATTATTCGACTACGAGCAGTACTTC.

The chain is built from TRBV2 and TRBJ1-4, with TRBD1 as a possible D gene (6 bases). The germline V gene has CDR1 SNHLY and CDR2 FYNNEI. CDR3 length: 10 residues. V lost 6 bases, J lost 16 bases, and 12 bases lay in between. The CDR3 reads CASRLQGQFF. CDR3 DNA: TGTGCCAGCAGACTACAGGGACAGTTTTTT.

The V gene is TRBV7-8, the J gene TRBJ1-1, with D perhaps matching TRBD1 (5 bases). This CDR3 has 14 amino acids. Germline CDR1 and CDR2: SGHVS and FQNEAQ. V was trimmed by 1 base and J by 1 base, leaving 7 bases between them. CDR3 sequence: CASSLVQGNTEAFF. For the CDR3, the DNA is TGTGCCAGCAGCTTAGTTCAGGGGAACACTGAAGCTTTCTTT.

The chain couples TRBV13 to TRBJ2-7; D may be TRBD1 (5 bases). V lost 2 bases to trimming and J lost 1 base, with 6 bases between them. The CDR3 has 13 amino acids. The germline gives CDR1 PRHDT, CDR2 FYEKMQ (reference sequence). CDR3 loop: CASSLRQSYEQYF. The CDR3 coding sequence is TGTGCCAGCAGCTTAAGACAGTCCTACGAGCAGTACTTC. Full variable domain (rest looked up from reference TRBV13 and TRBJ2-7): AAGVIQSPRHLIKEKRETATLKCYPIPRHDTVYWYQQGPGQDPQFLISFYEKMQSDKGSIPDRFSAQQFSDYHSELNMSSLELGDSALYFCASSLRQSYEQYFGPGTRLTVT.

CDR3 DNA: TGCGCCAGCAGCTTGGAAAGGACTACCTACGAGCAGTACTTC. Protein: CASSLERTTYEQYF. The J gene is TRBJ2-7, the V gene TRBV5-1; perhaps TRBD2 as D (6 bases). V was shortened by 0 bases and J by 2 bases, with 9 bases between the two germline ends. The CDR3 spans 14 residues. Germline V gene data show CDR1 as SGHRS and CDR2 as YFSETQ.

This clone was found once. The J gene is TRBJ2-2, the V gene TRBV6-1; a possible D gene is TRBD1 (7 bases). Per the germline V gene, CDR1 is MNHNS and CDR2 is SASEGT. The CDR3 length is 13 residues. V was clipped by 7 bases and J by 8 bases, with 14 bases between them. CDR3 region: CASTDREAGELFF. The DNA of the CDR3 is TGTGCCAGCACCGACAGGGAGGCAGGGGAGCTGTTTTTT.

The V call is TRBV4-1, the J call TRBJ2-5; 10 nucleotides line up with TRBD1. With the DNA end fitting TRBJ2-7 better, the J assignment may be wrong. The CDR3 sequence is 15 residues long. Germline CDR1 MGHRA, CDR2 YSYEKL. The chain's CDR3 is CASSHEDRGGYEQYF. As DNA, the CDR3 is TGCGCCAGCAGCCACGAGGACAGGGGGGGCTACGAGCAGTACTTC.